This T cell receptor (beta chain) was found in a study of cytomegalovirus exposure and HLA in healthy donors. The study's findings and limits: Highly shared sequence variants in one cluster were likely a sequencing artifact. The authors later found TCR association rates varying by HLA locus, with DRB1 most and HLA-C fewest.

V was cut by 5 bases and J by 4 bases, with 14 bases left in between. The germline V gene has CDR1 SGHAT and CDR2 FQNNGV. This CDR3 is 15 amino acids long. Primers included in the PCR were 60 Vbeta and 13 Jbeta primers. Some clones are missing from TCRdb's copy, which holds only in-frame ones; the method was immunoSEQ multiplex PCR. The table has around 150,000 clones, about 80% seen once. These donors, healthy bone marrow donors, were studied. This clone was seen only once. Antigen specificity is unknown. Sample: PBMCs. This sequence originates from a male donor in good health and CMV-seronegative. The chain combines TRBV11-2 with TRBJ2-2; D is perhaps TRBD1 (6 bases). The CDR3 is CASSAPGHSTGELFF. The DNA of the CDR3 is TGTGCCAGCAGCGCGCCGGGACACAGCACCGGGGAGCTGTTTTTT.